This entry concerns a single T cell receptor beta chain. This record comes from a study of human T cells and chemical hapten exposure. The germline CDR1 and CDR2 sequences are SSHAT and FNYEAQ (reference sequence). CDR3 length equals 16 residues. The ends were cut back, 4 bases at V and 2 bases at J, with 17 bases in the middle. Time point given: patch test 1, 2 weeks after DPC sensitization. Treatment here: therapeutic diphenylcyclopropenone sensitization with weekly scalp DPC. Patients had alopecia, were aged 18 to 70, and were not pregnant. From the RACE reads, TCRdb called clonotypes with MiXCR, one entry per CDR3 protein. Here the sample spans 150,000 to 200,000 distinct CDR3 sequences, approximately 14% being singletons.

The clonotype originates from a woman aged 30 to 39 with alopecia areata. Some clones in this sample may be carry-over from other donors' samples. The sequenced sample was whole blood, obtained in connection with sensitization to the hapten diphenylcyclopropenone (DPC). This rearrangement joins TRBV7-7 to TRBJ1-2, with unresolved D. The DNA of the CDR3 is TGTGCCAGCAGCTCCGGGATACCGAAGAGAAACTATGGCTACACCTTC. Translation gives CASSSGIPKRNYGYTF.